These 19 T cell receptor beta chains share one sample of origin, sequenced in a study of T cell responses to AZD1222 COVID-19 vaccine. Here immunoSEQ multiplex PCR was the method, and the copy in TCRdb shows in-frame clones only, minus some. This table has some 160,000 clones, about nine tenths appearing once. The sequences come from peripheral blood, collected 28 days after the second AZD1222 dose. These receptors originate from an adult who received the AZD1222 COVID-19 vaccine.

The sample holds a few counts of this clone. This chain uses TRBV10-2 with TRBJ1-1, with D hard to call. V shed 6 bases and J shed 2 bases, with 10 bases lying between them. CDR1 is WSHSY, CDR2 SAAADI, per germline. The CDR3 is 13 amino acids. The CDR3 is CASREDQNTEAFF. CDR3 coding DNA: TGCGCCAGCAGAGAAGATCAAAACACTGAAGCTTTCTTT.

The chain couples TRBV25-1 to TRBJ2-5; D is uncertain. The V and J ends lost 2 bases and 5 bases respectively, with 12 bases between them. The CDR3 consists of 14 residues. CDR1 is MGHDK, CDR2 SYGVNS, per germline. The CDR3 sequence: CASSEVPGRETQYF. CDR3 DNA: TGTGCCAGCAGTGAAGTACCCGGAAGGGAGACCCAGTACTTC.

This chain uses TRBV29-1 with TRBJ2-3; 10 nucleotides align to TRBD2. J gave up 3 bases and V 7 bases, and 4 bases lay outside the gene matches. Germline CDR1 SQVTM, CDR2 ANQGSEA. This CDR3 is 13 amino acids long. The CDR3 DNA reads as TGCAGCGCCGAGCGGGGGGGGACAGATACGCAGTATTTT. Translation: CSAERGGTDTQYF.

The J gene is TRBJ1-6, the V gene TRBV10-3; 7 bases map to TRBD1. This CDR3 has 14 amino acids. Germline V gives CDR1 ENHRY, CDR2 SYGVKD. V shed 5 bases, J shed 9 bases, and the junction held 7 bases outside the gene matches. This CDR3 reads CAISRDSLASPLHF. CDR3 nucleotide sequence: TGTGCCATCAGTCGGGACAGCTTGGCTTCACCCCTCCACTTT.

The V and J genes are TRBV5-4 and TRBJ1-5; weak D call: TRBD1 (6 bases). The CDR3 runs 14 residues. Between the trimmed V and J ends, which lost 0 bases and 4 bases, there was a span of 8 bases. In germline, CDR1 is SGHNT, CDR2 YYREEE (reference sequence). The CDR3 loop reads CASSLEGGNQPQHF. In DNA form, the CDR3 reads TGTGCCAGCAGCTTGGAAGGGGGGAATCAGCCCCAGCATTTT.

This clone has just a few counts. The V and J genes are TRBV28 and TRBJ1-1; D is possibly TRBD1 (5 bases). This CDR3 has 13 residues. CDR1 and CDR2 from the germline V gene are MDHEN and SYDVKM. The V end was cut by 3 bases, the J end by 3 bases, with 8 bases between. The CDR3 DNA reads TGTGCCAGCAGTTTCCAAGGGGACACTGAAGCTTTCTTT. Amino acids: CASSFQGDTEAFF. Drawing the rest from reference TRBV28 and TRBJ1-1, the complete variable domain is DVKVTQSSRYLVKRTGEKVFLECVQDMDHENMFWYRQDPGLGLRLIYFSYDVKMKEKGDIPEGYSVSREKKERFSLILESASTNQTSMYLCASSFQGDTEAFFGQGTRLTVV.

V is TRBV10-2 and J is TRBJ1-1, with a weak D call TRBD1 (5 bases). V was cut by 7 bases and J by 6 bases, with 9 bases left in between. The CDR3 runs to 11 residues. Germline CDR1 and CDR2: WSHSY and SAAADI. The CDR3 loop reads CASIRGAEAFF. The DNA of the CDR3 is TGCGCCAGCATTAGGGGAGCTGAAGCTTTCTTT.

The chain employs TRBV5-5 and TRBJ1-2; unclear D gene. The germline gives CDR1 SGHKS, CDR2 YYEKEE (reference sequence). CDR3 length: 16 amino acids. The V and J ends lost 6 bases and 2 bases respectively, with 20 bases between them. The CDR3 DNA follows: TGTGCCAGCACCCGCAGCGGTGTAGATCGAAACTATGGCTACACCTTC. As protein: CASTRSGVDRNYGYTF.

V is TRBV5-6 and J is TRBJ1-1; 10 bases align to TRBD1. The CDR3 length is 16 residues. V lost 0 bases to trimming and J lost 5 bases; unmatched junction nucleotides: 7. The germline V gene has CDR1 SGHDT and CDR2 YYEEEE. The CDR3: CASSLGTGGFRTEAFF. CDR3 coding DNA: TGTGCCAGCAGCTTGGGGACAGGGGGGTTTAGGACTGAAGCTTTCTTT.

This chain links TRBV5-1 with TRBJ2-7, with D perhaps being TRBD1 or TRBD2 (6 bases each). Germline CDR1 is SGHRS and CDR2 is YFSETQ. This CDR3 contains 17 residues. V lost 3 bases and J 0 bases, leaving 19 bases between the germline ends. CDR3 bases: TGCGCCAGCAGCTGGGGGGCAGGGCCTACAACCTCCTACGAGCAGTACTTC. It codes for CASSWGAGPTTSYEQYF.

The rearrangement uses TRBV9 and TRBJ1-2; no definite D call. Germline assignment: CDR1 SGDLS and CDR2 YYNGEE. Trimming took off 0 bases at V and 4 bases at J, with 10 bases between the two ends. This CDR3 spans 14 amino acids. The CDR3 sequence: CASSVVSGSYGYTF. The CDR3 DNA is TGTGCCAGCAGCGTAGTGTCCGGGAGCTATGGCTACACCTTC.

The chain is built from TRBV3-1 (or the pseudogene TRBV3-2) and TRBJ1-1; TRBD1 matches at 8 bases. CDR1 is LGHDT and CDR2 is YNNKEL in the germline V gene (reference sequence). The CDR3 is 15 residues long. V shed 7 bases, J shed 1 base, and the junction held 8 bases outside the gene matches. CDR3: CASNLQGAENTEAFF. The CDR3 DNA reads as TGTGCCAGCAACCTGCAGGGGGCGGAGAACACTGAAGCTTTCTTT.

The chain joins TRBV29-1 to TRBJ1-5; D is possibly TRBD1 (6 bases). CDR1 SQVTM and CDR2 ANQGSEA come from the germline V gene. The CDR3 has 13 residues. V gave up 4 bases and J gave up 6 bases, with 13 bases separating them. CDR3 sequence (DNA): TGCAGCGTTGTGGGGGGCGTTGGTCAGCCCCAGCATTTT. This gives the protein CSVVGGVGQPQHF.

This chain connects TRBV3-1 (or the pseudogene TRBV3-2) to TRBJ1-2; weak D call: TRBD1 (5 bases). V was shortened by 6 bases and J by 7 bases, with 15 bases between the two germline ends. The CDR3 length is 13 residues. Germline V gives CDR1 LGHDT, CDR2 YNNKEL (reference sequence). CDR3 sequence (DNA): TGTGCCAGCAGTCAGCCAGGGTATGTTGGCTACACCTTC. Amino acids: CASSQPGYVGYTF.

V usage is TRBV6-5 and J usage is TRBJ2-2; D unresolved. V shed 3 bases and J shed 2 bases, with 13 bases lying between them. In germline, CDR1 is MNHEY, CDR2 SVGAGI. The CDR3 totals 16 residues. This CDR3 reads CASSYLARANTGELFF. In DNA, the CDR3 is TGTGCCAGCAGTTATCTGGCCCGGGCCAACACCGGGGAGCTGTTTTTT.

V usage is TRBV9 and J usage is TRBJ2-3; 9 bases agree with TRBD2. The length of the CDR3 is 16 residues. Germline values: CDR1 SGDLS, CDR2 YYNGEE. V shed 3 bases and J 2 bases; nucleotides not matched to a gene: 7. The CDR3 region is CASSAGLAPNTDTQYF. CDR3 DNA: TGTGCCAGCAGCGCAGGACTAGCGCCGAACACAGATACGCAGTATTTT. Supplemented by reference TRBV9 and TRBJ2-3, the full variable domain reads DSGVTQTPKHLITATGQRVTLRCSPRSGDLSVYWYQQSLDQGLQFLIQYYNGEERAKGNILERFSAQQFPDLHSELNLSSLELGDSALYFCASSAGLAPNTDTQYFGPGTRLTVL.

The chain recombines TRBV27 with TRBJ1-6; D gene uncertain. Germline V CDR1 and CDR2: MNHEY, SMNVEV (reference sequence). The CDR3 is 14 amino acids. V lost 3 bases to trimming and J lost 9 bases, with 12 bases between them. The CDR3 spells CASSFQNAFSPLHF. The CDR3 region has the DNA TGTGCCAGCAGTTTCCAGAACGCCTTTTCACCCCTCCACTTT.

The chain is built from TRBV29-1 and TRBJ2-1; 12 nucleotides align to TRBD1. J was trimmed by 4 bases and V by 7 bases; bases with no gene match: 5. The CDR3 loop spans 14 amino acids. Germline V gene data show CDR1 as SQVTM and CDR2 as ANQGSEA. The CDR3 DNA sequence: TGCAGCGCCAGGGACAGGGGGCTTTACAATGAGCAGTTCTTC. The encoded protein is CSARDRGLYNEQFF.

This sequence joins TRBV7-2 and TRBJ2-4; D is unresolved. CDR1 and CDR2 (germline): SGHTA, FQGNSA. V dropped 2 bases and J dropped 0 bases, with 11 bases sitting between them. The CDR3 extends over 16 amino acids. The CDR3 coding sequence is TGTGCCAGCAGCTTAACCCCTGGGCTAGCCAAAAACATTCAGTACTTC. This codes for CASSLTPGLAKNIQYF. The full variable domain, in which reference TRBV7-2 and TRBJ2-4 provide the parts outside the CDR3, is GAGVSQSPSNKVTEKGKDVELRCDPISGHTALYWYRQSLGQGLEFLIYFQGNSAPDKSGLPSDRFSAERTGGSVSTLTIQRTQQEDSAVYLCASSLTPGLAKNIQYFGAGTRLSVL.